This record covers a single T cell receptor (beta chain). Its antigen is not identified. Germline V lookup: CDR1 LNHDA, CDR2 SQIVND (reference sequence). Unmatched junction bases numbered 3, after V lost 4 bases and J lost 3 bases. The CDR3 is made up of 13 amino acids. These data are taken from a study of molecular identifiers for immune sequencing clone quantification. Study-wide context: In replicates, RNA from roughly 18,000 or 92,000 naive CD8 cells was split five ways, four sequenced.

General study findings and limits: Same-barcode identical TCR molecules could make highly expanded clones look smaller than they are.

Previously described methods and listed TCR primers were employed for the bulk TCR libraries. TCRdb recomputed calls from the PCR reads with MiXCR, one row per CDR3 protein. The sample has about 510,000 distinct CDR3 sequences; over 20% are singletons. Input for naive CD8 libraries was roughly 19,000 to 1,100,000 sorted cells; the RNA fraction used was 10%, 30% or 50%. The V call is TRBV19, the J call TRBJ2-7, with TRBD2 matching 7 bases. The material sequenced was naive CD8+ T cells from blood, with Jurkat cell RNA spiked in. Subset specified: FACS-sorted CD8+CD4-CCR7+CD45RA+ naive T cells. The clonotype was recovered from a human donor in good health. Some libraries in this study had Jurkat cell RNA spiked in. This chain's CDR3 is CASSNPSGYEQYF. The CDR3 DNA reads TGTGCCAGTAGTAATCCTAGCGGCTACGAGCAGTACTTC.